This T cell receptor beta chain was sequenced in a study of shared clonotypes between healthy human individuals. The germline V gene has CDR1 LGHNA and CDR2 YNFKEQ. Trimming stripped 7 bases from V and 4 bases from J, with 22 bases between. This CDR3 is 17 amino acids long. Points on this clone: Its antigen is still unknown.

Whole-study results and caveats: When naive CD4 clonotypes were compared across several donors, 4% to 6.5% were shared.

On sorted subsets, replicate PCRs used about 200 ng DNA, or roughly 30,000 T cell genomes. Profiled with immunoSEQ multiplex PCR; TCRdb holds only in-frame clones, not every one. The table lists 2 million to 3 million clones, over 85% of them singletons, with 0.36% in the top ten. The specimen sequenced was naive CD4+ T cells from PBMCs. Regarding subset: CD45RA+ positively selected. The chain recombines TRBV4-2 with TRBJ1-4; a weak D match, TRBD1 (5 bases). The sequence was obtained from a man in his late teens or twenties in good health. Some clones in this sample may be carry-over from other donors' samples. The DNA for the CDR3 is TGTGCCAGCACCACAACTCTCAGTGAGAGGGGTAATGAAAAACTGTTTTTT. Its protein product is CASTTTLSERGNEKLFF.